The 14 T cell receptor beta chains listed next were all sequenced from one sample in a study of T cells in narcolepsy. TCRdb's copy holds only in-frame clones and misses some; the assay was immunoSEQ multiplex PCR. The table lists some 30,000 clones, around 87% of them singletons, with 0.8% to 0.9% in the top ten. The sample comprised memory (CD45RA-) CD4+ T cells from blood. These receptors originate from a human donor in good health.

The sample holds one count of this clone. V is TRBV4-1 and J is TRBJ1-5; D ambiguous. The CDR3 runs to 13 residues. Trimming took off 0 bases at V and 7 bases at J, with 7 bases between the two ends. Germline V CDR1 and CDR2: MGHRA, YSYEKL. The CDR3 region is CASSQDLLQPQHF. In nucleotides, the CDR3 is TGCGCCAGCAGCCAAGATTTGCTCCAGCCCCAGCATTTT.

This clone was observed a handful of times. The V and J genes are TRBV30 and TRBJ2-3; TRBD2 matches 11 bases. Germline lookup yields CDR1 GTSNPN and CDR2 SVGIG (reference sequence). Trimming at V came to 2 bases and at J to 4 bases, leaving 5 bases not matched to a gene. This CDR3 contains 15 residues. Here the CDR3 DNA reads TGTGCCTGGAGTTGGCTAGCGGGAGGTGCAGATACGCAGTATTTT. This translates into CAWSWLAGGADTQYF.

The chain is built from TRBV30 and TRBJ1-4; D gene ambiguous. Germline V CDR1 and CDR2: GTSNPN, SVGIG (reference sequence). The V gene lost 4 bases and the J gene lost 7 bases, with 13 bases spanning the gap. The CDR3 is 13 amino acids. The CDR3 nucleotides read TGTGCCTGGACTGGGATGGTTGGTGAAAAACTGTTTTTT. It codes for CAWTGMVGEKLFF.

This sequence joins TRBV27 and TRBJ1-2, with D possibly TRBD1 on 5 matching bases. CDR3 length: 15 amino acids. Trimming left V 5 bases short and J 6 bases short, with 19 bases between. Per germline, CDR1 MNHEY and CDR2 SMNVEV (reference sequence). The CDR3 nucleotides are TGTGCCAGCAGTCCCCATGGGGCCCCTGCACATGGCTACACCTTC. Amino acids: CASSPHGAPAHGYTF.

The chain uses TRBV6-1 and TRBJ2-5; no clear D gene. CDR1 MNHNS and CDR2 SASEGT come from the germline V gene. Trimming took 3 bases from V and 8 from J, leaving 7 bases between them. The CDR3 runs to 11 residues. Here the CDR3 reads CASSEERTQYF. CDR3 DNA sequence: TGTGCCAGCAGTGAGGAAAGAACCCAGTACTTC.

The chain uses TRBV5-4 and TRBJ2-7; no clear D. The CDR3 has 13 residues. V shed 3 bases and J shed 7 bases, with 14 bases lying between them. Germline lookup yields CDR1 SGHNT and CDR2 YYREEE (reference sequence). The chain's CDR3 is CASSSWVDVEQYF. For the CDR3, the DNA is TGTGCCAGCAGCTCCTGGGTAGATGTGGAGCAGTACTTC.

The J gene is TRBJ2-2, the V gene TRBV6-6; 11 nucleotides agree with TRBD2. The CDR3 contains 16 residues. V was pared by 6 bases and J by 4 bases, with 7 bases of the junction left unmatched. Germline V gene lookup returns CDR1 MNHNY and CDR2 SVGAGI (reference sequence). The CDR3: CASSRGLAGGTGELFF. DNA of the CDR3: TGTGCCAGCAGCCGAGGACTAGCGGGTGGCACCGGGGAGCTGTTTTTT.

This rearrangement joins TRBV6-1 to TRBJ1-1; possibly TRBD1 for D (5 bases). V was cut by 4 bases and J by 9 bases, with 15 bases left in between. CDR1 is MNHNS, CDR2 SASEGT, per germline. There are 13 residues in the CDR3. CDR3 coding DNA: TGTGCCAGCAGTGTCAGGGAGTCGGGGAAAGCTTTCTTT. Translation gives CASSVRESGKAFF.

This chain connects TRBV5-5 to TRBJ2-5; 13 bases are a match to TRBD2. The germline gives CDR1 SGHKS, CDR2 YYEKEE (reference sequence). V lost 4 bases, J lost 5 bases, and 8 bases stayed unmatched. The CDR3 sequence is 16 residues long. The CDR3 bases are TGTGCCAGCAGCCTAACTAGCGGGGGGGCCGGGGAGACCCAGTACTTC. Translating it yields CASSLTSGGAGETQYF.

The chain has TRBV11-2 and TRBJ2-3, with D possibly TRBD2 on 7 matching bases. V was pared by 5 bases and J by 4 bases, with 16 bases between. Germline V gene data show CDR1 as SGHAT and CDR2 as FQNNGV. This CDR3 spans 15 amino acids. CDR3 DNA: TGTGCCAGCAGCCCGAGGGGGGGACGGCCAGATACGCAGTATTTT. Its protein is CASSPRGGRPDTQYF.

The chain employs TRBV19 and TRBJ1-5; 9 nucleotides agree with TRBD1. V lost 5 bases to trimming and J lost 6 bases; unmatched junction nucleotides: 17. The CDR3 contains 18 residues. Germline CDR1 reads LNHDA; CDR2 reads SQIVND (reference sequence). CDR3 nucleotide sequence: TGTGCCAGTAGTTTGGAGGGACAGGGAGGAATTGGGAGTCAGCCCCAGCATTTT. Protein sequence: CASSLEGQGGIGSQPQHF.

The chain has TRBV13 and TRBJ2-2; 7 nucleotides match TRBD2. CDR3 length equals 15 residues. The germline V gene encodes CDR1 PRHDT and CDR2 FYEKMQ (reference sequence). J lost 5 bases, V lost 5 bases, and 8 bases had no gene match. The CDR3 bases are TGTGCCAGCAGCGCAAAGCCTAGCGGTACCGGGGAGCTGTTTTTT. Its protein product is CASSAKPSGTGELFF. The variable domain in full, with the rest retrieved from reference TRBV13 and TRBJ2-2, is AAGVIQSPRHLIKEKRETATLKCYPIPRHDTVYWYQQGPGQDPQFLISFYEKMQSDKGSIPDRFSAQQFSDYHSELNMSSLELGDSALYFCASSAKPSGTGELFFGEGSRLTVL.

CDR3 nucleotide sequence: TGTGCCAGCAGCCTCGGGATTCACCCCTATGGCTACACCTTC. This gives the protein CASSLGIHPYGYTF. The chain combines TRBV5-6 with TRBJ1-2, with no clear D. The V end lost 4 bases, the J end lost 4 bases, and 14 bases lay between the germline ends. This CDR3 is 14 amino acids long. CDR1 and CDR2 from the germline V gene are SGHDT and YYEEEE.

This clone came up once. Here the CDR3 reads CAWSGQSVGAFF. In DNA form, the CDR3 reads TGTGCCTGGAGTGGGCAGTCGGTTGGAGCTTTCTTT. This chain connects TRBV30 to TRBJ1-1, with D unclear. The CDR3 extends over 12 amino acids. The V and J ends lost 1 base and 10 bases respectively, with 13 bases between them. Germline V gene lookup returns CDR1 GTSNPN and CDR2 SVGIG (reference sequence).